Here is one T cell receptor (beta chain) with its context. Its target is unknown. TCRdb's table, derived via immunoSEQ multiplex PCR, lists solely in-frame clones and lacks some. This table has about 200,000 clones, around 78% appearing once. The V segment lost 1 base and the J segment 7 bases; nucleotides outside the gene matches: 8. Germline V gene data show CDR1 as SGHTA and CDR2 as FQGNSA. The CDR3 length is 15 residues. This sample is drawn from a study of cytomegalovirus exposure and HLA in healthy donors. The study, taken as a whole, reports: Accounts indicate the classifier identified cytomegalovirus status with strong specificity and sensitivity. In vitro data verified a few CMV-associated chains as specific for CMV antigens.

The sample comprised PBMCs. The clonotype was recovered from a woman aged 18-30 years in good health and CMV-seronegative. The rearrangement uses TRBV7-2 and TRBJ2-5; 8 bases match TRBD1. The DNA for the CDR3 is TGTGCCAGCAGCTTAGACTGGGGGGACAGGATGACCCAGTACTTC. Protein product: CASSLDWGDRMTQYF.